One sample yielded the 5 T cell receptor beta chains listed below, sequenced in a study of blood T cell repertoires in COVID-19. TCRdb's table, derived via immunoSEQ multiplex PCR, lists solely in-frame clones and lacks some. In the table there are approximately 220,000 clones, 86% of which are singletons. The specimen sequenced was PBMCs or T cells enriched from blood (not recorded which). These receptors came from a woman aged 40 to 50 with acute COVID-19.

DNA for the CDR3: TGTGCCAGCCCACTAAGCGGGGGGGCCAGTGAGCAGTTCTTC. Amino acid sequence: CASPLSGGASEQFF. The rearrangement joins TRBV2 to TRBJ2-1; 10 bases map to TRBD2. The junction had 10 bases not matched to a gene; V was cut back by 8 bases and J by 9 bases. CDR3 length: 14 amino acids. Germline V gives CDR1 SNHLY, CDR2 FYNNEI.

This clone came up once. The chain recombines TRBV5-1 with TRBJ2-1; weak D call: TRBD2 (6 bases). V lost 2 bases, J lost 14 bases, and 23 bases lay in between. The CDR3 is 15 residues long. Germline CDR1 and CDR2: SGHRS and YFSETQ. For the CDR3, the DNA is TGCGCCAGCAGCTTTCGGGATCAGGGAGGCGCCGGTGAGTTCTTC. This encodes CASSFRDQGGAGEFF.

The V and J genes are TRBV5-1 and TRBJ2-1, with D hard to call. This CDR3 has 14 amino acids. The ends were cut back, 0 bases at V and 0 bases at J, with 4 bases in the middle. Germline CDR1 is SGHRS and CDR2 is YFSETQ. CDR3 sequence reads: CASSLVSSYNEQFF. CDR3 coding DNA: TGCGCCAGCAGCTTGGTATCCTCCTACAATGAGCAGTTCTTC.

There are a few counts of this clone. The V call is TRBV9, the J call TRBJ1-3; 7 bases line up with TRBD1. Germline CDR1 reads SGDLS; CDR2 reads YYNGEE. Trimming cost V 2 bases and J 4 bases; bases outside gene matches: 6. The CDR3 sequence is 15 residues long. CDR3 sequence: CASSVTQGSGNTIYF. In DNA form, the CDR3 reads TGTGCCAGCAGCGTTACACAGGGGAGCGGAAACACCATATATTTT.

V is TRBV27 and J is TRBJ2-3, with 10 bases fitting TRBD1. Germline V CDR1 and CDR2: MNHEY, SMNVEV (reference sequence). The CDR3 sequence is 17 residues long. V lost 0 bases and J lost 4; bases outside the gene matches: 7. CDR3 residues: CASSLSMDRGSADTQYF. The CDR3 nucleotides read TGTGCCAGCAGTTTATCGATGGACAGGGGGTCAGCAGATACGCAGTATTTT.